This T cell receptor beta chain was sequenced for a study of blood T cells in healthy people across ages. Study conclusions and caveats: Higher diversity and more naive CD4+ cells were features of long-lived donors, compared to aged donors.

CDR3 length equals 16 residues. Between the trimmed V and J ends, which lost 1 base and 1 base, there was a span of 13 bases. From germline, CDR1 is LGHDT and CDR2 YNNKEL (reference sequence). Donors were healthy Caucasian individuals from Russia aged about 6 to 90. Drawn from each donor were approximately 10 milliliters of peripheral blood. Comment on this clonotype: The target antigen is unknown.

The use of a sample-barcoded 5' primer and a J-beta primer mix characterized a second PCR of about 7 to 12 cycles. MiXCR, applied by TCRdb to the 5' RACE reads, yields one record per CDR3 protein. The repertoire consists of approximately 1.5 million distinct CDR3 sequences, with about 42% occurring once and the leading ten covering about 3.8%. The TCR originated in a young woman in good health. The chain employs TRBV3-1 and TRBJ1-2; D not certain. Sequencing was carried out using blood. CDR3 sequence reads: CASSQALTRNNYGYTF. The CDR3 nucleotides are TGTGCCAGCAGCCAAGCCTTGACTCGGAATAACTATGGCTACACCTTC.